This TCR beta chain emerged from a study of blood T cell repertoires in COVID-19. About the research overall: Researchers got acute and convalescent COVID-19 samples from the United States, Italy and Spain. Sources were T cells, B-cell-depleted T cells, or PBMCs; the material itself was cDNA or gDNA.

The CDR3 covers 15 residues. Per the germline V gene, CDR1 is MDHEN and CDR2 is SYDVKM. The V end was cut by 7 bases, the J end by 7 bases, with 19 bases between. Sequenced by immunoSEQ multiplex PCR; TCRdb stores in-frame clones only, minus some. The sample includes tens of thousands of clones, more than 85% of them seen just once. The V call is TRBV28, the J call TRBJ2-2; the D gene is possibly TRBD1 (6 bases). The sample consisted of peripheral blood. The clonotype comes from a man between 60 and 75 years old with acute or convalescent COVID-19. CDR3: CASNTPTIGGGELFF. In nucleotides, the CDR3 is TGTGCCAGCAACACACCCACGATAGGGGGCGGGGAGCTGTTTTTT.